Following are 31 T cell receptor beta chains from one sample sequenced in a study of cytomegalovirus exposure and HLA in healthy donors. Vbeta (60) and Jbeta (13) primers were used in the PCR. Profiled with immunoSEQ multiplex PCR; TCRdb holds only in-frame clones, not every one. The profile covers 150,000 to 200,000 clones, with about 71% appearing a single time and about 2.5% taken by the ten largest. The sequenced sample consisted of PBMCs. Receptor source: a woman between 40 and 55 years old in good health and CMV-seropositive.

The V gene is TRBV7-3, the J gene TRBJ2-7; TRBD1 agrees at 7 bases. The V segment lost 2 bases and the J segment 5 bases; nucleotides outside the gene matches: 3. The CDR3 is made up of 13 amino acids. Germline CDR1 reads SGHTA; CDR2 reads FQGTGA. The CDR3 sequence is CASSLDRDNEQYF. CDR3 nucleotide sequence: TGTGCCAGCAGCTTAGACAGGGACAACGAGCAGTACTTC.

The rearrangement links TRBV21-1 to TRBJ2-7; the table gives TRBD2 as D, unverified against the DNA. TRBV21-1 is reported as a pseudogene. This CDR3 contains 19 residues. This chain's CDR3 is CASSKGGRQPGLAGGWQYF. The CDR3 region has the DNA TGTGCCAGCAGCAAAGGCGGGAGGCAGCCGGGACTAGCGGGAGGTTGGCAGTACTTC.

This clone was counted a few times. The chain couples TRBV18 to TRBJ2-3; the D gene is possibly TRBD1 (5 bases). With 5 bases removed from V and 2 bases from J, the gap between germline ends came to 11 bases. Germline assignment: CDR1 KGHSH and CDR2 LQKENI. This CDR3 has 14 amino acids. CDR3 sequence reads: CASSGAELTDTQYF. Here the CDR3 DNA reads TGTGCCAGCTCAGGGGCAGAACTCACAGATACGCAGTATTTT.

The CDR3 loop reads CASSPAGAGVYNEQFF. The CDR3 region has the DNA TGTGCCAGCAGCCCCGCGGGGGCGGGAGTATACAATGAGCAGTTCTTC. This chain links TRBV6-4 with TRBJ2-1; possible D gene TRBD2, 7 bases. Germline V CDR1 and CDR2: MRHNA, SNTAGT. The CDR3 length is 16 residues. V gave up 6 bases and J gave up 4 bases, with 19 bases separating them.

With regard to this clone: The junction departs from the called germline gene at one end, perhaps through a read error. The chain links TRBV6-5 to TRBJ1-5; D ambiguous. Germline CDR1 is MNHEY and CDR2 is SVGAGI. The CDR3 sequence is 13 residues long. CDR3 sequence (DNA): TGTGCCAGCAGTTACTCAGGAGGTCAGCCCCAGAATTTT. It yields the protein CASSYSGGQPQNF.

The chain combines TRBV7-3 with TRBJ1-5, with D uncertain. Germline CDR1 and CDR2: SGHTA and FQGTGA. CDR3 size: 11 residues. With 5 bases removed from V and 8 bases from J, the gap between germline ends came to 7 bases. The CDR3 reads CASSPSEPQHF. The CDR3, as DNA: TGTGCCAGCAGCCCCTCGGAGCCCCAGCATTTT.

DNA of the CDR3: TGTGCCACCAGCCGCCAACAAGGAGGCAGGGGGGTAAGTGAAGCTTTCTTT. Amino acids: CATSRQQGGRGVSEAFF. The gene calls are TRBV15 and TRBJ1-1, with 7 positions matching TRBD1. The V segment lost 5 bases and the J segment 7 bases; nucleotides outside the gene matches: 19. In germline, CDR1 is LNHNV, CDR2 YYDKDF (reference sequence). The CDR3 is 17 residues long.

The V call is TRBV7-9, the J call TRBJ2-4, with TRBD2 identical over 10 bases. The CDR3 is 15 residues long. Germline CDR1 reads SEHNR; CDR2 reads FQNEAQ (reference sequence). V was pared by 3 bases and J by 9 bases, with 8 bases of the junction left unmatched. CDR3 loop: CASSFGTSALIIQYF. CDR3 in DNA: TGTGCCAGCAGCTTCGGGACTAGCGCGTTGATCATTCAGTACTTC.

The V and J genes are TRBV27 and TRBJ2-7; D is perhaps TRBD1 (5 bases). The V end was cut by 5 bases, the J end by 5 bases, with 13 bases between. The CDR3 has 13 residues. In germline, CDR1 is MNHEY, CDR2 SMNVEV (reference sequence). In nucleotides, the CDR3 is TGTGCCAGCAGTCTAGACCAGGGAAACGAGCAGTACTTC. Its translation: CASSLDQGNEQYF.

DNA of the CDR3: TGTGCCAGCAGTTTCGGCGGGTTAAATACGCAGTATTTT. It encodes CASSFGGLNTQYF. The chain uses TRBV28 and TRBJ2-3, with D maybe TRBD2 (5 bases). Trimming removed 3 bases at V and 7 bases at J, with 11 bases between. This CDR3 spans 13 amino acids. Germline V lookup: CDR1 MDHEN, CDR2 SYDVKM.

This sequence joins TRBV4-3 and TRBJ2-3; 9 bases fit TRBD2. Germline CDR1 and CDR2: LGHNA and YSLEER. CDR3 size: 14 residues. Germline trimming cut 3 bases from V and 5 bases from J; bases unmatched to any gene: 3. Here the CDR3 DNA reads TGCGCCAGCAGCCAGCAGACTAGCGGAGATACGCAGTATTTT. Translation gives CASSQQTSGDTQYF.

J is TRBJ2-1 and V is TRBV29-1; 9 nucleotides align to TRBD2. The CDR3 is 14 residues long. V shed 5 bases, J shed 5 bases, and the junction held 7 bases outside the gene matches. Per the germline V gene, CDR1 is SQVTM and CDR2 is ANQGSEA. This CDR3 is CSVRGTSLDNEQFF. The CDR3 region has the DNA TGCAGCGTTCGAGGGACTAGCCTAGACAATGAGCAGTTCTTC.

This clone showed up just a few times. J is TRBJ2-5 and V is TRBV6-5; 7 bases align to TRBD1. J lost 1 base, V lost 0 bases, and 5 bases had no gene match. The germline gives CDR1 MNHEY, CDR2 SVGAGI. The CDR3 loop spans 16 amino acids. The CDR3, as DNA: TGTGCCAGCAGTTACTCGCTTCGGGACAGCCAAGAGACCCAGTACTTC. As protein: CASSYSLRDSQETQYF.

The chain uses TRBV7-3 and TRBJ1-1; perhaps TRBD1 as D (6 bases). This CDR3 is 13 amino acids long. Trimming took off 5 bases at V and 1 base at J, with 8 bases between the two ends. The germline V gene has CDR1 SGHTA and CDR2 FQGTGA. The CDR3 nucleotides are TGTGCCAGCAGCACACAGGGGAACACTGAAGCTTTCTTT. Its protein is CASSTQGNTEAFF.

The CDR3 DNA sequence: TGTGCCAGCAGCCCCCGGACAGGGGTTGGCTACACCTTC. Encoded protein: CASSPRTGVGYTF. The chain carries TRBV9 and TRBJ1-2; 9 bases line up with TRBD1. Germline-derived CDR1 and CDR2 are SGDLS and YYNGEE. The V segment lost 4 bases and the J segment 7 bases; nucleotides outside the gene matches: 5. The CDR3 length is 13 residues.

With respect to this clone: The junction does not match germline at one end; this may be a read error. This chain uses TRBV7-2 with TRBJ1-5, with D perhaps matching TRBD1 (5 bases). This CDR3 spans 17 amino acids. Germline assignment: CDR1 SGHTA and CDR2 FQGNSA. The chain's CDR3 is CASSLVQATDTDQPQNF. DNA for the CDR3: TGTGCCAGCAGCTTAGTCCAGGCGACGGACACCGATCAGCCCCAGAATTTT.

The rearrangement links TRBV6-1 to TRBJ1-2; D is perhaps TRBD1 (6 bases). This CDR3 has 16 amino acids. The germline gives CDR1 MNHNS, CDR2 SASEGT. Between the trimmed V and J ends, which lost 2 bases and 3 bases, there was a span of 16 bases. Written as DNA, the CDR3 is TGTGCCAGCAGTGAATATGGGGGGGCAGGGGACTATGGCTACACCTTC. This encodes CASSEYGGAGDYGYTF.

This sequence joins TRBV28 and TRBJ1-5; D ambiguous. The length of the CDR3 is 16 residues. V lost 3 bases and J 2 bases, leaving 14 bases between the germline ends. CDR1 is MDHEN, CDR2 SYDVKM, per germline. The CDR3 loop is CASSFIWARRNQPQHF. The CDR3 nucleotides read TGTGCCAGCAGTTTTATATGGGCGCGCCGCAATCAGCCCCAGCATTTT.

This clone was observed a few times. J is TRBJ2-1 and V is TRBV15; D not certain. The germline V and J ends were trimmed by 0 bases and 8 bases, with 11 bases remaining between them. CDR1 is LNHNV, CDR2 YYDKDF, per germline (reference sequence). CDR3 length: 14 residues. The CDR3 sequence is CATSRDRGEYEQFF. The CDR3 nucleotides read TGTGCCACCAGCAGAGATCGAGGAGAGTATGAGCAGTTCTTC.

This clone was detected only a few times. The chain carries TRBV5-4 and TRBJ2-2; 10 nucleotides line up with TRBD2. Germline V gene lookup returns CDR1 SGHNT and CDR2 YYREEE (reference sequence). With V trimmed by 7 bases and J by 7 bases, 10 bases remained unmatched. There are 15 residues in the CDR3. Here the CDR3 reads CASGQTLAGVGELFF. The CDR3 DNA reads TGTGCCAGCGGACAGACGCTAGCGGGAGTCGGGGAGCTGTTTTTT.

This chain uses TRBV11-3 with TRBJ2-5; D possibly corresponds to TRBD2 (7 bases). Germline V lookup: CDR1 SGHNT, CDR2 YENEEA. The CDR3 consists of 16 residues. With 2 bases removed from V and 1 base from J, the gap between germline ends came to 14 bases. CDR3 sequence (DNA): TGTGCCAGCAGCTTAATCGTAGGGGGGGGCCAAGAGACCCAGTACTTC. Amino acid sequence: CASSLIVGGGQETQYF.

The chain recombines TRBV19 with TRBJ2-5; TRBD1 is a possible D gene (6 bases). Germline V gene data show CDR1 as LNHDA and CDR2 as SQIVND (reference sequence). The CDR3 consists of 15 residues. Trimming pared 4 bases from V and 5 bases from J, leaving 17 bases between. CDR3: CASSTGQSPAETQYF. The CDR3 DNA reads as TGTGCCAGTAGTACCGGACAGTCTCCGGCGGAGACCCAGTACTTC.

The chain couples TRBV19 to TRBJ2-2; 10 bases fit TRBD1. The CDR3 is made up of 17 amino acids. The germline CDR1 and CDR2 sequences are LNHDA and SQIVND (reference sequence). Trimming cost V 4 bases and J 4 bases; bases outside gene matches: 9. The CDR3 DNA reads as TGTGCCAGTAGTACCCCGCGGACAGGGGGTATCACCGGGGAGCTGTTTTTT. Translating gives CASSTPRTGGITGELFF.

The rearrangement links TRBV29-1 to TRBJ2-7; D is unresolved. The ends were cut back, 4 bases at V and 4 bases at J, with 11 bases in the middle. Germline loops: CDR1 SQVTM, CDR2 ANQGSEA. The CDR3 covers 12 residues. Written as DNA, the CDR3 is TGCAGCGTTGTCGACTGGCTTTACGAGCAGTACTTC. It translates to CSVVDWLYEQYF.

This clone was found a few times. The rearrangement links TRBV2 to TRBJ1-5, with D tentatively TRBD1 (6 bases). Germline CDR1 reads SNHLY; CDR2 reads FYNNEI. This CDR3 has 15 residues. The ends were cut back, 8 bases at V and 3 bases at J, with 17 bases in the middle. DNA for the CDR3: TGTGCCAGCTCTGAACGGGCAGGGGACAATCAGCCCCAGCATTTT. Protein: CASSERAGDNQPQHF.

The chain recombines TRBV6-1 with TRBJ1-4, with D possibly matching TRBD1 (6 bases). Germline V gene sequence: CDR1 MNHNS, CDR2 SASEGT. This CDR3 comprises 14 residues. Trimming cost V 0 bases and J 7 bases, with 9 bases left between them. The CDR3 loop reads CASSEARTAEKLFF. DNA of the CDR3: TGTGCCAGCAGTGAAGCTCGGACAGCTGAAAAACTGTTTTTT.

DNA for the CDR3: TGCGCCAGCAGCACCTCGTGGACAGGGAACAATGAGCAGTTCTTC. Residues: CASSTSWTGNNEQFF. The V call is TRBV5-1, the J call TRBJ2-1; TRBD1 matches at 8 bases. The V and J ends lost 4 bases and 5 bases, in that order; junction bases with no gene match: 8. Germline V gene lookup returns CDR1 SGHRS and CDR2 YFSETQ. This CDR3 has 15 amino acids.

This clone has just a few counts. The J gene is TRBJ2-5, the V gene TRBV19; 7 bases agree with TRBD2. Per the germline V gene, CDR1 is LNHDA and CDR2 is SQIVND (reference sequence). CDR3 size: 18 residues. V dropped 2 bases and J dropped 3; count of bases not matched to a gene: 15. The DNA for the CDR3 is TGTGCCAGTAGTATATGGGGGGGTACCTCTGATGATAAAGAGACCCAGTACTTC. It encodes CASSIWGGTSDDKETQYF.

The chain carries TRBV7-3 and TRBJ1-1; D gene unclear. The CDR3 spans 12 residues. The germline V gene has CDR1 SGHTA and CDR2 FQGTGA. V lost 5 bases and J 11 bases, leaving 15 bases between the germline ends. CDR3: CASSKDWVGAFF. CDR3 bases: TGTGCCAGCAGCAAAGACTGGGTTGGGGCTTTCTTT.

This clone was detected a few times. The chain couples TRBV2 to TRBJ1-5; the match to TRBD1 covers 8 bases. The V segment lost 4 bases and the J segment 8 bases; nucleotides outside the gene matches: 7. The CDR3 runs 14 residues. Germline V CDR1 and CDR2: SNHLY, FYNNEI. DNA for the CDR3: TGTGCCAGCAGTGGCAGGGGGCCTGCGGAGCCCCAGCATTTT. This sequence encodes CASSGRGPAEPQHF.

This chain joins TRBV7-9 and TRBJ2-1; D is undetermined. This CDR3 spans 14 amino acids. CDR1 is SEHNR, CDR2 FQNEAQ, per germline (reference sequence). V dropped 0 bases and J dropped 9 bases, with 12 bases sitting between them. The CDR3 DNA is TGTGCCAGCAGCTTAGCGCGACCACCGGGTGAGCAGTTCTTC. This sequence encodes CASSLARPPGEQFF.